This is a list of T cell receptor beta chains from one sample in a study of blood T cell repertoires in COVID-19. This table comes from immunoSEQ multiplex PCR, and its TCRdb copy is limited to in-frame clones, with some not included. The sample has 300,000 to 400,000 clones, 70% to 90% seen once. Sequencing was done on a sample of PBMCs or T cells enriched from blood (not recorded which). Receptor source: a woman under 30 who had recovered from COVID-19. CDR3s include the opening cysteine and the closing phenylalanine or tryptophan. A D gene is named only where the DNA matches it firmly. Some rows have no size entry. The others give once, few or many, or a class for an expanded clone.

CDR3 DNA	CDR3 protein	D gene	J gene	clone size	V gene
TGTGCCAGCCGGGTATGGACTAGCGCCCCCGGGGAGCTGTTTTTT	CASRVWTSAPGELFF	TRBD2	TRBJ2-2	NA	TRBV2
TGCAGCGTTGAGGCCGGGACAGGGTCCGACGAGCAGTACTTC	CSVEAGTGSDEQYF	TRBD1	TRBJ2-7	NA	TRBV29-1
TGTGCCAGCAGCTCGCCGACAGGGGTCAGTAATTCACCCCTCCACTTT	CASSSPTGVSNSPLHF	TRBD1	TRBJ1-6	NA	TRBV5-5
TGTGCCAGCAGCTGGAGGGTGGCCGGCGGAGCTTTCTTT	CASSWRVAGGAFF	NA	TRBJ1-1	NA	TRBV5-4
TGTGCCAGCGGAAGGGGCAATGAAAAACTGTTTTTT	CASGRGNEKLFF	NA	TRBJ1-4	few	TRBV2
TGTGCCAGCAGTTTATTAGGGAGCTCTGGAAACACCATATATTTT	CASSLLGSSGNTIYF	NA	TRBJ1-3	few	TRBV28
TGCGCCCTTAGTGTGGGAGGACCGTCTGAAGCTTTCTTT	CALSVGGPSEAFF	NA	TRBJ1-1	NA	TRBV10-1
TGTGCCAGCAGTATTACAGGAATTAACTATGGCTACACCTTC	CASSITGINYGYTF	NA	TRBJ1-2	NA	TRBV6-2/TRBV6-3
TGTGCCAGCAGCGGACTAGAAGTCTACGAGCAGTACTTC	CASSGLEVYEQYF	TRBD2	TRBJ2-7	NA	TRBV2
TGTGCCAGCACCTACACCGGGACAGGGGGCGATGGCTACACCTTC	CASTYTGTGGDGYTF	TRBD1	TRBJ1-2	NA	TRBV9
TGCGCCAGCAGCTTGGATAGTGCGGGGGCCCAGTACTTC	CASSLDSAGAQYF	TRBD2	TRBJ2-5	NA	TRBV5-1
TGTGCCAGCAGCGTAGCGCCGGGGGGTACCTACGAGCAGTACTTC	CASSVAPGGTYEQYF	TRBD2	TRBJ2-7	NA	TRBV9
TGTGCCACCAGCAGCGGGGGGGCCGGGGAGACCCAGTACTTC	CATSSGGAGETQYF	TRBD2	TRBJ2-5	NA	TRBV15
TGTGCCAGCACCCGTGGACAGGGCAATCAGCCCCAGCATTTT	CASTRGQGNQPQHF	TRBD1	TRBJ1-5	NA	TRBV2
TGTGCCAGTAGTGGGCAGGGGATGGAGCCCCAGCATTTT	CASSGQGMEPQHF	NA	TRBJ1-5	NA	TRBV19
TGTGCCAGCAGCCACAGGGCCATGAACACTGAAGCTTTCTTT	CASSHRAMNTEAFF	NA	TRBJ1-1	NA	TRBV3-1/TRBV3-2
TGTGCCAGCAGCAGATACGGGACTATAGGGCAAGAGACCCAGTACTTC	CASSRYGTIGQETQYF	TRBD2	TRBJ2-5	NA	TRBV13
TGTGCCAGCAGCCAAACGGACAGGGGGAAGTACGAGCAGTACTTC	CASSQTDRGKYEQYF	TRBD1	TRBJ2-7	NA	TRBV11-2
TGTGCCAGCAGCCCACTACCCCGGGACAGAAATTCATATAATTCACCCCTCCACTTT	CASSPLPRDRNSYNSPLHF	TRBD1	TRBJ1-6	NA	TRBV4-2
TGTGCCACCCAATGGGGCGGGGGCAATACAGATACGCAGTATTTT	CATQWGGGNTDTQYF	NA	TRBJ2-3	NA	TRBV6-5
TGTGCCACCAGTGCCCCAGGACAGGGGGGGACTGAAGCTTTCTTT	CATSAPGQGGTEAFF	TRBD1	TRBJ1-1	NA	TRBV24-1
TGCGCCAGCAGCTTGATGACACACAATGAGCAGTTCTTC	CASSLMTHNEQFF	NA	TRBJ2-1	once	TRBV5-1
TGTGCCAGCAGCTTACTTGGGACAGGGAACACCGGGGAGCTGTTTTTT	CASSLLGTGNTGELFF	TRBD1	TRBJ2-2	NA	TRBV7-3
TGTGCCAGCATGCGGAGCACCGGGGAGCTGTTTTTT	CASMRSTGELFF	NA	TRBJ2-2	NA	TRBV2
TGTGCCAGCAGCCAGGGGGGCGGGATCCGAGAGACCCAGTACTTC	CASSQGGGIRETQYF	NA	TRBJ2-5	NA	TRBV7-3
TGTGCCAGCAGCTTAATTGGCCCAGATACGCAGTATTTT	CASSLIGPDTQYF	NA	TRBJ2-3	NA	TRBV11-2
TGTGCCAGCTCACCGGCGGGGGGGCTCAATGAGCAGTTCTTC	CASSPAGGLNEQFF	TRBD2	TRBJ2-1	NA	TRBV18
TGTGCCAGCAGCTCGTTAAGGGGGGGAGGCTCCTACAATGAGCAGTTCTTC	CASSSLRGGGSYNEQFF	NA	TRBJ2-1	NA	TRBV11-2
TGTGCCAGCAGCTCCGGTGGGGCCAGGGCAGGGTACAATGAGCAGTTCTTC	CASSSGGARAGYNEQFF	NA	TRBJ2-1	NA	TRBV27
TGTGCCACCAGTGACCCCTGGACGCAAGGGGGCGTTGTGAACACTGAAGCTTTCTTT	CATSDPWTQGGVVNTEAFF	TRBD1	TRBJ1-1	NA	TRBV24-1
TGTGCCAGCAGCCAAGATCGGGGCACTGAAGCTTTCTTT	CASSQDRGTEAFF	NA	TRBJ1-1	once	TRBV14
TGCGCCAGCAGCTTCACCGACAGGGAGGAGGATCACACTGAAGCTTTCTTT	CASSFTDREEDHTEAFF	TRBD1	TRBJ1-1	once	TRBV5-1
TGTGCCAGCAGCCAGGAAGGGAACAGGGTCAACACTGAAGCTTTCTTT	CASSQEGNRVNTEAFF	NA	TRBJ1-1	NA	TRBV3-1/TRBV3-2
TGTGCCATCAGTGAGACAGGGCCTGACTATGGCTACACCTTC	CAISETGPDYGYTF	NA	TRBJ1-2	NA	TRBV10-3
TGCGCCAGCGGCCAGGGTGTGGGCGGGGAGCTGTTTTTT	CASGQGVGGELFF	NA	TRBJ2-2	NA	TRBV5-1
TGTGCCAGCAGCTGGACAGGGAAAGCGCACCAAGAGACCCAGTACTTC	CASSWTGKAHQETQYF	TRBD1	TRBJ2-5	NA	TRBV5-8
TGTGCCAGCAGTGTCCGACTAGCGGGCAGCACAGATACGCAGTATTTT	CASSVRLAGSTDTQYF	TRBD2	TRBJ2-3	NA	TRBV6-1
TGTGCCAGCAGCTACCGAACAGGGATCGCCTACGAGCAGTACTTC	CASSYRTGIAYEQYF	NA	TRBJ2-7	NA	TRBV7-6
TGTGCCAGCTCACCAACAGGGAAACGACAGACCTACGAGCAGTACTTC	CASSPTGKRQTYEQYF	NA	TRBJ2-7	once	TRBV18
TGTGCCAGCAGCCAAGACATACGGGCTAGCGAATGGGAGACCCAGTACTTC	CASSQDIRASEWETQYF	NA	TRBJ2-5	NA	TRBV3-1/TRBV3-2
TGTGCCAGCAGCCAATATCAAGAGACCCAGTACTTC	CASSQYQETQYF	NA	TRBJ2-5	NA	TRBV3-1/TRBV3-2
TGTGCCAGCAGCCCGCTGGGACAACTGAACACTGAAGCTTTCTTT	CASSPLGQLNTEAFF	NA	TRBJ1-1	once	TRBV7-9
TGCGCCAGCAGTGGAATAGCGGGCGGTTACAATGAGCAGTTCTTC	CASSGIAGGYNEQFF	TRBD2	TRBJ2-1	NA	TRBV10-2
TGTGCCAGCAGTTACTCGGGGTGGGGGGAGAACACTGAAGCTTTCTTT	CASSYSGWGENTEAFF	NA	TRBJ1-1	NA	TRBV6-5
TGTGCCAGCTCACCGCCGGGCCGAGGGGGCTACACCTTC	CASSPPGRGGYTF	NA	TRBJ1-2	NA	TRBV18
TGCGCCAGCAGCTTCGGGACTTCCGCAACTAATGAAAAACTGTTTTTT	CASSFGTSATNEKLFF	NA	TRBJ1-4	NA	TRBV5-1
TGTGCCAGCAGCCGAGGGCAGGGCTCGAATCAGCCCCAGCATTTT	CASSRGQGSNQPQHF	NA	TRBJ1-5	once	TRBV7-8
TGCAGCGTTGAAGACGGGACAGCTCGCAATCAGCCCCAGCATTTT	CSVEDGTARNQPQHF	TRBD1	TRBJ1-5	NA	TRBV29-1
TGTGCCAGCAGTTTCGACAGGGGCACCGGGGAGCTGTTTTTT	CASSFDRGTGELFF	TRBD1	TRBJ2-2	NA	TRBV25-1
TGCGCCAGCAGCTTGGTTACAGGGGGCGCTTCCGAAGCTTTCTTT	CASSLVTGGASEAFF	TRBD1	TRBJ1-1	NA	TRBV5-1
TGTGCCAGCAGCTCTGAGCAAAGCTTCTCTGGAAACACCATATATTTT	CASSSEQSFSGNTIYF	NA	TRBJ1-3	NA	TRBV28
TGTGCCAGCAGCTTAGTTCAAACAGCCACAGGGCTGCATGGCTACACCTTC	CASSLVQTATGLHGYTF	NA	TRBJ1-2	few	TRBV11-2
TGCGCCAGCAGTACCAGGGTCCGTCAGCCCCAGCATTTT	CASSTRVRQPQHF	NA	TRBJ1-5	NA	TRBV10-2